This T cell receptor beta chain was recovered during a study of cytomegalovirus exposure and HLA in healthy donors. Study outcomes and limitations: The authors reported that TCR beta sequences could predict HLA-A and HLA-B alleles. These predictions were accurate for most subjects in the first cohort. DRB1 showed the most TCR associations and HLA-C the fewest in a later analysis, as rates varied by HLA locus.

Researchers ran the PCR with 60 Vbeta and 13 Jbeta primers. Assay: immunoSEQ multiplex PCR; the TCRdb copy retains only in-frame clones and omits some. In the table there are about 86,000 clones, 60% to 80% of which are singletons. Donors in the study were healthy people who gave bone marrow. Though probably carrying unrecorded immune exposures, donors were nominally healthy at sampling. Comment on this clone: Its antigen remains unidentified.

CDR3 size: 14 residues. The germline V gene encodes CDR1 MNHNY and CDR2 SVGAGI (reference sequence). V dropped 2 bases and J dropped 3 bases, with 7 bases sitting between them. This sequence originates from a female donor in good health and CMV-seronegative. This chain links TRBV6-6 with TRBJ2-2, with D perhaps TRBD2 (6 bases). The sample consisted of PBMCs. The CDR3: CASSYGGYTGELFF. The CDR3, as DNA: TGTGCCAGCAGTTACGGGGGGTACACCGGGGAGCTGTTTTTT.